These 25 T cell receptor beta chains were all obtained from the same sample, sequenced in a study of cytomegalovirus exposure and HLA in healthy donors. In the PCR, 60 Vbeta and 13 Jbeta primers were used. Sequencing was performed with immunoSEQ multiplex PCR; in TCRdb, only in-frame clones are kept and a portion is missing. The table records some 140,000 clones, over 60% of them present only once. The material sequenced was PBMCs. The source of these receptors is a woman in her thirties or forties in good health and CMV-seronegative.

This clone was observed a few times. V and J are TRBV5-1 and TRBJ2-7; 10 nucleotides match TRBD1. The germline V gene encodes CDR1 SGHRS and CDR2 YFSETQ. The CDR3 has 15 amino acids. The V gene end was trimmed by 4 bases and the J gene end by 3 bases; junction bases not matched to a gene: 7. The CDR3 loop reads CASSQTGGLSYEQYF. The CDR3 DNA is TGCGCCAGCAGCCAGACAGGGGGCCTAAGCTACGAGCAGTACTTC.

The chain's CDR3 is CASRTGSNYGYTF. The CDR3 region has the DNA TGTGCCAGCAGGACAGGATCAAACTATGGCTACACCTTC. The chain joins TRBV2 to TRBJ1-2, with a possible D match to TRBD1 (6 bases). The CDR3 is 13 residues long. Germline V lookup: CDR1 SNHLY, CDR2 FYNNEI. The ends were cut back, 6 bases at V and 2 bases at J, with 10 bases in the middle.

This CDR3 reads CACLAGFSYEQYF. The CDR3 nucleotides are TGTGCCTGCCTAGCGGGTTTTAGCTACGAGCAGTACTTC. The chain is built from TRBV30 and TRBJ2-5, with 8 bases that match TRBD2. The DNA end is a closer match to TRBJ2-7, so the J assignment may be wrong. The CDR3 consists of 13 residues. Per the germline V gene, CDR1 is GTSNPN and CDR2 is SVGIG (reference sequence).

The chain carries TRBV18 and TRBJ2-2; 8 nucleotides align to TRBD2. After removal of 3 bases from V and 3 bases from J, the junction contained 6 bases not matched to a gene. This CDR3 has 16 amino acids. CDR1 is KGHSH, CDR2 LQKENI, per germline. The CDR3 sequence: CASSPYSGGHTGELFF. The CDR3 bases are TGTGCCAGCTCACCTTACTCGGGGGGGCACACCGGGGAGCTGTTTTTT.

Only a few counts were recorded for this clone. The chain uses TRBV7-9 and TRBJ2-7; 9 bases line up with TRBD2. V shed 7 bases, J shed 5 bases, and the junction held 24 bases outside the gene matches. Germline loops: CDR1 SEHNR, CDR2 FQNEAQ (reference sequence). CDR3 size: 19 residues. Here the CDR3 reads CASINHLGSGSLRGNEQYF. The DNA for the CDR3 is TGTGCCAGCATCAACCACTTGGGTAGCGGGAGCCTCCGGGGAAACGAGCAGTACTTC.

The gene calls are TRBV6-1 and TRBJ1-2; 10 positions match TRBD1. Germline V gene data show CDR1 as MNHNS and CDR2 as SASEGT. J was trimmed by 0 bases and V by 4 bases; bases with no gene match: 2. The CDR3 runs 15 residues. For the CDR3, the DNA is TGTGCCAGCAGTGGCGGGACAGGGGCTAACTATGGCTACACCTTC. It is translated as CASSGGTGANYGYTF.

The chain couples TRBV7-9 to TRBJ2-1; 9 bases fit TRBD1. V lost 7 bases to trimming and J lost 16 bases; unmatched junction nucleotides: 11. The CDR3 sequence is 12 residues long. Germline V gene sequence: CDR1 SEHNR, CDR2 FQNEAQ (reference sequence). In nucleotides, the CDR3 is TGTGCCAGCAACATTCAGGGACAGGGCTATTTCTTC. Translation: CASNIQGQGYFF.

This clone was seen a single time. The chain recombines TRBV4-2 with TRBJ1-5; the match to TRBD1 covers 7 bases. The V gene end was trimmed by 1 base and the J gene end by 4 bases; junction bases not matched to a gene: 13. The germline CDR1 and CDR2 sequences are LGHNA and YNFKEQ. This CDR3 spans 18 amino acids. CDR3 amino acids: CASSQAFGGGGMNQPQHF. In DNA, the CDR3 is TGTGCCAGCAGCCAAGCCTTCGGAGGGGGCGGAATGAATCAGCCCCAGCATTTT.

The chain carries TRBV15 and TRBJ2-1; no clear D. The V end was cut by 5 bases, the J end by 3 bases, with 14 bases between. Germline values: CDR1 LNHNV, CDR2 YYDKDF (reference sequence). This CDR3 spans 15 amino acids. The CDR3 sequence is CATSQDRGLYNEQFF. DNA for the CDR3: TGTGCCACCAGCCAAGACCGAGGCCTCTACAATGAGCAGTTCTTC.

The CDR3: CASSLGPGDQPQHF. For the CDR3, the DNA is TGCGCCAGCAGCCTGGGCCCGGGGGATCAGCCCCAGCATTTT. This chain joins TRBV5-1 and TRBJ1-5, with TRBD1 as a possible D gene (5 bases). Per germline, CDR1 SGHRS and CDR2 YFSETQ. The CDR3 spans 14 residues. With 4 bases removed from V and 5 bases from J, the gap between germline ends came to 13 bases.

The chain links TRBV30 to TRBJ2-7; D is possibly TRBD1 (7 bases). This CDR3 is built from 18 residues. CDR1 GTSNPN and CDR2 SVGIG come from the germline V gene (reference sequence). V was shortened by 5 bases and J by 0 bases, with 26 bases between the two germline ends. The CDR3 DNA reads TGTGCCTGGGTTCCCTTCACACAGGCAGGGGGGAGCTCCTACGAGCAGTACTTC. Its protein product is CAWVPFTQAGGSSYEQYF.

This sequence joins TRBV2 and TRBJ2-3; 8 nucleotides align to TRBD2. Germline V lookup: CDR1 SNHLY, CDR2 FYNNEI. V dropped 6 bases and J dropped 3; count of bases not matched to a gene: 8. There are 15 residues in the CDR3. The CDR3 loop reads CASSDSGVGTDTQYF. DNA of the CDR3: TGTGCCAGCAGCGATAGCGGGGTGGGGACAGATACGCAGTATTTT.

This chain joins TRBV7-8 and TRBJ2-7; 10 bases match TRBD1. Germline assignment: CDR1 SGHVS and CDR2 FQNEAQ. The CDR3 covers 17 residues. V dropped 4 bases and J dropped 2; count of bases not matched to a gene: 11. In nucleotides, the CDR3 is TGTGCCAGCAGCTGGAATACCGGGACAGGGGCTACCTACGAGCAGTACTTC. Its protein product is CASSWNTGTGATYEQYF. The full variable domain, with the rest looked up from reference TRBV7-8 and TRBJ2-7, is GAGVSQSPRYKVAKRGQDVALRCDPISGHVSLFWYQQALGQGPEFLTYFQNEAQLDKSGLPSDRFFAERPEGSVSTLKIQRTQQEDSAVYLCASSWNTGTGATYEQYFGPGTRLTVT.

The rearrangement uses TRBV18 and TRBJ1-5, with 12 positions matching TRBD1. The CDR3 runs 16 residues. J was trimmed by 7 bases and V by 3 bases; bases with no gene match: 7. From germline, CDR1 is KGHSH and CDR2 LQKENI. CDR3 sequence (DNA): TGTGCCAGCTCACCCGGGACAGGGGGCGAAGAGCAGCCCCAGCATTTT. Its protein product is CASSPGTGGEEQPQHF.

This rearrangement joins TRBV28 to TRBJ1-1; D not resolved. Germline values: CDR1 MDHEN, CDR2 SYDVKM. Trimming shortened V by 7 bases and J by 1 base, and 7 bases separated the two germline ends. This CDR3 spans 12 amino acids. For the CDR3, the DNA is TGTGCCAGCAATGGGAGGAACACTGAAGCTTTCTTT. Translating it yields CASNGRNTEAFF.

The gene calls are TRBV19 and TRBJ1-2, with D possibly being TRBD1 (6 bases). The CDR3 totals 12 residues. The V end was cut by 5 bases, the J end by 4 bases, with 8 bases between. Germline V gene lookup returns CDR1 LNHDA and CDR2 SQIVND (reference sequence). This CDR3 reads CASSPGAYGYTF. CDR3 DNA: TGTGCCAGTAGTCCAGGGGCCTATGGCTACACCTTC.

The rearrangement links TRBV29-1 to TRBJ1-4; D is unresolved. V was pared by 5 bases and J by 3 bases, with 7 bases between. Per the germline V gene, CDR1 is SQVTM and CDR2 is ANQGSEA. The CDR3 runs to 12 residues. The CDR3 protein is CSVSVANEKLFF. The CDR3 DNA follows: TGCAGCGTTTCCGTCGCTAATGAAAAACTGTTTTTT.

CDR3 sequence reads: CASSQKLQGNGPQHF. The CDR3 DNA sequence: TGCGCCAGCAGCCAAAAATTACAGGGCAACGGGCCCCAGCATTTT. The chain links TRBV4-1 to TRBJ1-5; a possible D gene is TRBD1 (6 bases). CDR1 MGHRA and CDR2 YSYEKL come from the germline V gene. The CDR3 has 15 amino acids. The germline V and J ends were trimmed by 2 bases and 9 bases, with 17 bases remaining between them.

The chain has TRBV6-4 and TRBJ2-3; 8 nucleotides match TRBD2. This CDR3 is built from 13 residues. Unmatched junction bases numbered 5, after V lost 2 bases and J lost 10 bases. Germline assignment: CDR1 MRHNA and CDR2 SNTAGT. The CDR3 region has the DNA TGTGCCAGCAGTGACCAAAGCGGGGGTGCGCAGTATTTT. The encoded protein is CASSDQSGGAQYF.

The V call is TRBV6-1, the J call TRBJ1-2; 7 nucleotides line up with TRBD1. Germline trimming cut 4 bases from V and 3 bases from J; bases unmatched to any gene: 5. This CDR3 region has 14 residues. The V gene's germline CDR1 is MNHNS and CDR2 SASEGT. The CDR3 bases are TGTGCCAGCAGTGTGGCAGACAGGGACTATGGCTACACCTTC. It translates to CASSVADRDYGYTF.

Turning to this clone: Relative to the germline gene, one junction end is altered; a read error may explain this. The CDR3 nucleotides are TGCAGCGTTAGTAGCCTAAGGGCTGGGGGGTCCTTC. Protein product: CSVSSLRAGGSF. This chain uses TRBV29-1 with TRBJ1-2; TRBD1 might be the D (5 bases). This CDR3 comprises 12 residues. The germline gives CDR1 SQVTM, CDR2 ANQGSEA.

This chain uses TRBV2 with TRBJ1-2, with TRBD1 matching 8 bases. Trimming took 0 bases from V and 3 from J; bases not matched to a gene: 3. This CDR3 comprises 15 residues. Germline lookup yields CDR1 SNHLY and CDR2 FYNNEI. CDR3: CASSEATGAYYGYTF. The CDR3 DNA reads as TGTGCCAGCAGTGAAGCGACAGGGGCGTACTATGGCTACACCTTC.

This chain links TRBV10-3 with TRBJ1-1, with D possibly TRBD1 on 5 matching bases. CDR3 length equals 13 residues. The V gene's germline CDR1 is ENHRY and CDR2 SYGVKD. V lost 4 bases, J lost 3 bases, and 9 bases lay in between. The CDR3 DNA reads as TGTGCCATCAGTGTTGGACAAGACACTGAAGCTTTCTTT. Amino acid sequence: CAISVGQDTEAFF.

The CDR3 nucleotides read TGTGCCAGCAGTGACCCGACAGGGAAGGAGGACAATCAGCCCCAGCATTTT. Its translation: CASSDPTGKEDNQPQHF. The genes are TRBV6-4 and TRBJ1-5; TRBD1 matches at 7 bases. The trim removed 2 bases at V and 3 bases at J, leaving 10 bases unmatched. The CDR3 spans 17 residues. The germline gives CDR1 MRHNA, CDR2 SNTAGT.

This clone was seen a handful of times. The V gene is TRBV30, the J gene TRBJ2-1; 10 bases align to TRBD2. V lost 1 base and J lost 6; bases outside the gene matches: 0. The CDR3 loop spans 13 amino acids. Germline CDR1 and CDR2: GTSNPN and SVGIG (reference sequence). The CDR3 DNA reads as TGTGCCTGGAGTGCTAGCGGGAGCAATGAGCAGTTCTTC. Encoded protein: CAWSASGSNEQFF.